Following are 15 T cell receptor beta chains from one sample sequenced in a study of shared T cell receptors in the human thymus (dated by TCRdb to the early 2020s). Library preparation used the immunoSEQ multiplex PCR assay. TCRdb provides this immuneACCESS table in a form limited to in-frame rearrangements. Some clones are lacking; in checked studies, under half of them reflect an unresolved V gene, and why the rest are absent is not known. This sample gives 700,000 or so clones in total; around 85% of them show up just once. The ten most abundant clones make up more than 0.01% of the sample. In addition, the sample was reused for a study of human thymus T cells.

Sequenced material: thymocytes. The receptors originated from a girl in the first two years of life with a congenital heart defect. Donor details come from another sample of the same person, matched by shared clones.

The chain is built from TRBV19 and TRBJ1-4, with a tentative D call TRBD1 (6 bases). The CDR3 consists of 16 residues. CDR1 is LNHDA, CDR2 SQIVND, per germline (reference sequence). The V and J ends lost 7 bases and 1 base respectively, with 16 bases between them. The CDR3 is CASTHEGGGTNEKLFF. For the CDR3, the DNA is TGTGCCAGTACCCACGAGGGGGGGGGAACTAATGAAAAACTGTTTTTT.

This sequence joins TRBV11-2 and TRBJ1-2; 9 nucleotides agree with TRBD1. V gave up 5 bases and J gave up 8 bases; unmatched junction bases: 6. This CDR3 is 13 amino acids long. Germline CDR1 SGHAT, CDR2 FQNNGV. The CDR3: CASSPTGGDGYTF. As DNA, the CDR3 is TGTGCCAGCAGCCCTACAGGGGGCGACGGCTACACCTTC.

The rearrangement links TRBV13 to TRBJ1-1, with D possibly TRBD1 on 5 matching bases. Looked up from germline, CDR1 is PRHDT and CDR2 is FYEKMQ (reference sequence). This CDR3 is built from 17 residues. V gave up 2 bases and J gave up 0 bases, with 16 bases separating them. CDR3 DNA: TGTGCCAGCAGCTTATTGGACACAGTAGCCTTGAACACTGAAGCTTTCTTT. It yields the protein CASSLLDTVALNTEAFF.

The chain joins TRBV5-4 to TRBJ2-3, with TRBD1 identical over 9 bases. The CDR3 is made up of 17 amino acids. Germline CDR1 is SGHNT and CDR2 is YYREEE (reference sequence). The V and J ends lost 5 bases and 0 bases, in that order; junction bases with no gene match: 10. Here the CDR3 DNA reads TGTGCCAGCAGTCCCAGGCGGGACAGGGCTAGCACAGATACGCAGTATTTT. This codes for CASSPRRDRASTDTQYF.

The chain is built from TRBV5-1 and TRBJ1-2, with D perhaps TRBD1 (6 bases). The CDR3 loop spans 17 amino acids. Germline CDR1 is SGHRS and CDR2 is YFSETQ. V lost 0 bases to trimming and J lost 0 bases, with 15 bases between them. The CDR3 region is CASSLDHPGTPNYGYTF. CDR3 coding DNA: TGCGCCAGCAGCTTGGACCACCCCGGGACACCTAACTATGGCTACACCTTC.

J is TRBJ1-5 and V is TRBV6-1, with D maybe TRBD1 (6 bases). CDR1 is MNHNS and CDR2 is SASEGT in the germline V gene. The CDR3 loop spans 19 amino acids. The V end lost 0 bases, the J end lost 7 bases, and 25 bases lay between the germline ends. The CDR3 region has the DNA TGTGCCAGCAGTGAAGCACCCACTCACTGGACAGATCTGGAACAGCCCCAGCATTTT. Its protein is CASSEAPTHWTDLEQPQHF.

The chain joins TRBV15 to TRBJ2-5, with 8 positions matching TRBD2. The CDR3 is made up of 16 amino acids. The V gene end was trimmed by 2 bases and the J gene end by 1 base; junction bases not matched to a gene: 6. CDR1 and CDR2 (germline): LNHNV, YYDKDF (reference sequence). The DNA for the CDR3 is TGTGCCACCAGCAGACTCAGCGGGGGTCCCCAAGAGACCCAGTACTTC. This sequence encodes CATSRLSGGPQETQYF.

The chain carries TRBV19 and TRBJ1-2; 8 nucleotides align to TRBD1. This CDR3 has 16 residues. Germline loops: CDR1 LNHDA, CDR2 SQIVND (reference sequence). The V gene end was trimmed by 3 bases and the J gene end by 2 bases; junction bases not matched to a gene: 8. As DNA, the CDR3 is TGTGCCAGTAGTATGGTTTCAGGACAGGGAAACTATGGCTACACCTTC. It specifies CASSMVSGQGNYGYTF.

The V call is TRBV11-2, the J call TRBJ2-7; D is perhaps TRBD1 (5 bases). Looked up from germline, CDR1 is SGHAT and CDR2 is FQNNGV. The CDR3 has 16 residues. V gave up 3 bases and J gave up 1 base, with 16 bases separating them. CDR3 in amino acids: CASSFNGGRESYEQYF. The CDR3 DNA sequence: TGTGCCAGCAGCTTCAACGGTGGCAGGGAATCCTACGAGCAGTACTTC.

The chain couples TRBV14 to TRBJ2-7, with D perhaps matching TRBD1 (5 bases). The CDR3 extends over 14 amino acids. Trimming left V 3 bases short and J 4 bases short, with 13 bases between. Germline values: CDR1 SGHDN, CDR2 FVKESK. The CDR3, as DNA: TGTGCCAGCAGCCATCCCCAGACAGATTACGAGCAGTACTTC. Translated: CASSHPQTDYEQYF.

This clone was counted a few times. DNA for the CDR3: TGTGCCACCTTTCGCAGGGGGGACGGGGAGCTGTTTTTT. Translation gives CATFRRGDGELFF. The chain uses TRBV6-5 and TRBJ2-2, with a possible D match to TRBD1 (7 bases). CDR1 is MNHEY and CDR2 is SVGAGI in the germline V gene. Deletions cut 10 bases from V and 7 bases from J, with 16 bases between. This CDR3 is built from 13 residues.

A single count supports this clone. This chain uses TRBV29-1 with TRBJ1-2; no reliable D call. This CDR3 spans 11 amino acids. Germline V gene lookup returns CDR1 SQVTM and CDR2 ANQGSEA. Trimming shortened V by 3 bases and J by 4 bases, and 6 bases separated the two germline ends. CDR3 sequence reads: CSVDPSYGYTF. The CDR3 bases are TGCAGCGTTGACCCCAGCTATGGCTACACCTTC.

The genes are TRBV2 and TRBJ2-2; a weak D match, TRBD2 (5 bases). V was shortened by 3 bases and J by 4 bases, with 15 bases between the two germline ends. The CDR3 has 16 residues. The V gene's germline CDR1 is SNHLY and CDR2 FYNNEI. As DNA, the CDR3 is TGTGCCAGCAGTGAGAAACTAGTCGCCGGCACCGGGGAGCTGTTTTTT. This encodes CASSEKLVAGTGELFF.

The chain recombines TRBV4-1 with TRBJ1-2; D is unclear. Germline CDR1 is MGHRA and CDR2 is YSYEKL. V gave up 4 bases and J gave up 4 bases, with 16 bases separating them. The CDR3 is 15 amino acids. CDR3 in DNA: TGCGCCAGCAGCCCCCGAGGTAGAGATAGCTATGGCTACACCTTC. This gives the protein CASSPRGRDSYGYTF.

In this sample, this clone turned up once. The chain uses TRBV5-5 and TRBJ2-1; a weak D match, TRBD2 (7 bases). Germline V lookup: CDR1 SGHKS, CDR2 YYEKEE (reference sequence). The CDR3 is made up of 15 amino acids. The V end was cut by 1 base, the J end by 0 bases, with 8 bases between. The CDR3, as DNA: TGTGCCAGCAGCTTGCGGGGGGCCTCCTACAATGAGCAGTTCTTC. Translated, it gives CASSLRGASYNEQFF.